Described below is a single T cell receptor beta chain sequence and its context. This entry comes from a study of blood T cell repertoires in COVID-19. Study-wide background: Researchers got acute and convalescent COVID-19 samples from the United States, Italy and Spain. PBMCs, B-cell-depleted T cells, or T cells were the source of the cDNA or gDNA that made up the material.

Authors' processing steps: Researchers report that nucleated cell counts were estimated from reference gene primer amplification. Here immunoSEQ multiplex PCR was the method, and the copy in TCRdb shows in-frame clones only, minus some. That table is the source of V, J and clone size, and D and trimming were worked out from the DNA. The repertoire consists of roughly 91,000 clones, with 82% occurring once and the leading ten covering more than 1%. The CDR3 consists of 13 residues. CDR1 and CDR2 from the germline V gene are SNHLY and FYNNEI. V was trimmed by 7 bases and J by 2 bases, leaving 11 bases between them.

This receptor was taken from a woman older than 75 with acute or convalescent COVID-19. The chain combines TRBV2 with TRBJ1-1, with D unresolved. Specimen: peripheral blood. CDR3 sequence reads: CASKTDQNTEAFF. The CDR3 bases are TGTGCCAGCAAAACAGATCAAAACACTGAAGCTTTCTTT.